This T cell receptor beta chain was found in a study of T cells after yellow fever vaccination. Study results and limitations: The secondary response showed a weaker magnitude and a faster peak, day 5 versus 15. Reappearance after the booster was seen for most primary-vaccination clones, at 95% to 97% CD4 and 75% to 90% CD8.

In regard to this clonotype: The antigen remains unidentified.

The CDR3 consists of 15 residues. Germline values: CDR1 LNHNV, CDR2 YYDKDF (reference sequence). V lost 7 bases and J lost 3; bases outside the gene matches: 7. TCRdb ran MiXCR on the 5' RACE reads and lists one entry per CDR3 protein. The sample lists 500,000 to 650,000 distinct CDR3 sequences, around 16% occurring once. This sequence was found in a young man who received the YFV17D yellow fever vaccine. The specimen was PBMCs, collected about 5 days after the first yellow fever vaccination. The V gene is TRBV15, the J gene TRBJ2-2, with TRBD2 identical over 8 bases. CDR3 protein: CATKKTSGDTGELFF. CDR3 bases: TGTGCCACCAAGAAAACTAGCGGTGACACCGGGGAGCTGTTTTTT.